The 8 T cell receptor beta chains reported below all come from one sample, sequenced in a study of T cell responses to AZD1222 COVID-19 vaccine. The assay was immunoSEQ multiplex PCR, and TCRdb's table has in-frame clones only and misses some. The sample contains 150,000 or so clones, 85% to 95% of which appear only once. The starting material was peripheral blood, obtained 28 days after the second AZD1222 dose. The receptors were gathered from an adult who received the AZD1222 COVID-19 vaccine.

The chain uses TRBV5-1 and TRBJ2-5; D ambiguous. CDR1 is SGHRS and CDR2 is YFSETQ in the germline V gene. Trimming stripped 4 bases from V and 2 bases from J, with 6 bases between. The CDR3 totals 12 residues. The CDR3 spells CASSAAQETQYF. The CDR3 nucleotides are TGCGCCAGCAGCGCAGCTCAAGAGACCCAGTACTTC.

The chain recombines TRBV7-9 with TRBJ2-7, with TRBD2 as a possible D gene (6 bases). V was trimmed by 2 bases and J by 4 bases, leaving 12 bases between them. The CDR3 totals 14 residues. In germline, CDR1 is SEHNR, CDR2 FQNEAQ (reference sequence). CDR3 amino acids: CASSLPGELYEQYF. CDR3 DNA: TGTGCCAGCAGCTTACCGGGGGAGCTATACGAGCAGTACTTC.

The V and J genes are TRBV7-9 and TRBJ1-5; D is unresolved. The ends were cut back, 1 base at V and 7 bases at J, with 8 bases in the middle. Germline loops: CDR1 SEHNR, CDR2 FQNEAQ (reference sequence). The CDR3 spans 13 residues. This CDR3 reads CASSLGFEQPQHF. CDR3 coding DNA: TGTGCCAGCAGCTTAGGGTTTGAGCAGCCCCAGCATTTT.

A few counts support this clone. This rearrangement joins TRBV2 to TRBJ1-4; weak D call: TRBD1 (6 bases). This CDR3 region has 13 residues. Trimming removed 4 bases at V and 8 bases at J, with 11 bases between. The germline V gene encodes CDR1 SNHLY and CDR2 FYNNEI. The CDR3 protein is CASSVGQLEKLFF. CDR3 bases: TGTGCCAGCAGTGTCGGACAGCTGGAAAAACTGTTTTTT.

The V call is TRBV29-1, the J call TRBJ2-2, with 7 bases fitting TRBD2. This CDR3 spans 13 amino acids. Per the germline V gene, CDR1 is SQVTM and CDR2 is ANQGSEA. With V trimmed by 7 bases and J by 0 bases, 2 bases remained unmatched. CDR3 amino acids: CSGGGANTGELFF. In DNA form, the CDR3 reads TGCAGCGGCGGGGGAGCGAACACCGGGGAGCTGTTTTTT.

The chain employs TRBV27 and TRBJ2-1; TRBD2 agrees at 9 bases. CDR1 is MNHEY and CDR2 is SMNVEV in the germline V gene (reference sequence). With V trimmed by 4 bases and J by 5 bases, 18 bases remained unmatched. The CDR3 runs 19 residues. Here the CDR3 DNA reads TGTGCCAGCAGTTCTCCCCGGGGTAGCGGGAGTTCTGGGAACAATGAGCAGTTCTTC. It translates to CASSSPRGSGSSGNNEQFF.

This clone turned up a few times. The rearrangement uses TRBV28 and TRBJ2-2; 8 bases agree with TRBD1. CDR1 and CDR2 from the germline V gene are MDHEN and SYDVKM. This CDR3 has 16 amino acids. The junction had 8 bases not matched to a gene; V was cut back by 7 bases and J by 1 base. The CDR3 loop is CASIGDRGLNTGELFF. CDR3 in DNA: TGTGCCAGCATTGGCGACAGGGGACTGAACACCGGGGAGCTGTTTTTT.

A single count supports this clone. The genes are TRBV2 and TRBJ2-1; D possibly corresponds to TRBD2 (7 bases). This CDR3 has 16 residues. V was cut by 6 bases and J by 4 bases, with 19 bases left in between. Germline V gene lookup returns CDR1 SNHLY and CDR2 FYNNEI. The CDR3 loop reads CASRRGTTNIYNEQFF. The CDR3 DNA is TGTGCCAGCAGGAGGGGGACTACCAATATTTACAATGAGCAGTTCTTC. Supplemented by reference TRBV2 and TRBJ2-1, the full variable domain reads EPEVTQTPSHQVTQMGQEVILRCVPISNHLYFYWYRQILGQKVEFLVSFYNNEISEKSEIFDDQFSVERPDGSNFTLKIRSTKLEDSAMYFCASRRGTTNIYNEQFFGPGTRLTVL.